This T cell receptor beta chain was documented in a study of response to subunit inactivated influenza vaccine. Study results and limitations: The authors proposed limited new T cell recruitment per seasonal influenza vaccination.

Ten or more counts support this clonotype. The antigen is unknown. The CDR3 extends over 15 amino acids. After removal of 0 bases from V and 6 bases from J, the junction contained 5 bases not matched to a gene. One entry per CDR3 protein, called by TCRdb with MiXCR from the RT-PCR reads. The sample shows fewer than 800,000 distinct CDR3 sequences, around 14% of them seen only once. V is TRBV12-3 or TRBV12-4 and J is TRBJ2-1; 7 nucleotides line up with TRBD2. The TCR comes from a man between 45 and 60 years old who received an inactivated influenza vaccine. The sequences come from PBMCs from blood, collected roughly 12 days after vaccination. The DNA of the CDR3 is TGTGCCAGCAGTTTAGCGGGAGGGAGCGGCAATGAGCAGTTCTTC. Encoded protein: CASSLAGGSGNEQFF.